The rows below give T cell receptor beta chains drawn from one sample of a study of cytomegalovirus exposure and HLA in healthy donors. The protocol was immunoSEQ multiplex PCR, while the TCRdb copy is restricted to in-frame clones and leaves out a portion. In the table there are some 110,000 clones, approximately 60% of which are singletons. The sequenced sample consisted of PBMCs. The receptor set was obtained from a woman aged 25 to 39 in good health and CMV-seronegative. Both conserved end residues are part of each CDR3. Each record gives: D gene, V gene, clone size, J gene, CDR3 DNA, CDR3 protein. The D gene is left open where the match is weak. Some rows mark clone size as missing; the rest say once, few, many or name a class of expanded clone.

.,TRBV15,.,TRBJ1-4,TGTGCCACCAGCAGAGGTCTGGACAGCCTTGAAAAACTGTTTTTT,CATSRGLDSLEKLFF
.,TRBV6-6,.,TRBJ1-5,TGTGCCAGCATCATAGGTCCAGGGAGCAATCAGCCCCAGCATTTT,CASIIGPGSNQPQHF
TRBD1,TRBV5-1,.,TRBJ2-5,TGCGCCACATCGACAGGGGGGTTTCAAGAGACCCAGTACTTC,CATSTGGFQETQYF
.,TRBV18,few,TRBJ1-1,TGTGCCAGCACCAACCGAGGGTACCTGAACACTGAAGCTTTCTTT,CASTNRGYLNTEAFF
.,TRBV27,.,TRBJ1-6,TGTGCCAGCAGCTCGGTAAATTCACCCCTCCACTTT,CASSSVNSPLHF
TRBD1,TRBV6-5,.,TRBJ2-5,TGTGCCAGCAGTTACTCACAGGGGTTGGGAGAGACCCAGTACTTC,CASSYSQGLGETQYF
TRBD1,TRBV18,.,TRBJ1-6,TGTGCCAGCTCCCCCGACAGGGTGGGGTCACCCCTCCACTTT,CASSPDRVGSPLHF
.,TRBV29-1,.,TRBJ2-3,TGCAGCGTTGAAGATACGGCAGGGATCGCAGATACGCAGTATTTT,CSVEDTAGIADTQYF
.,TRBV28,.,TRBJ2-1,TGTGCCAGCAGTTTAGTTGGGGATCAGGGTAGCTCCTACAATGAGCAGTTCTTC,CASSLVGDQGSSYNEQFF
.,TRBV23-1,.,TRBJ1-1,TGCGCCAGCAGCCTAGCGTTTGGAACTGAAGCTTTCTTT,CASSLAFGTEAFF
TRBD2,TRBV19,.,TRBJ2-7,TGTGCCAGTAGCAATATCGTAGCGGGAGGGATCGGCGAGCAGTACTTC,CASSNIVAGGIGEQYF
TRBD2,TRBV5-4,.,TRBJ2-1,TGTGCCAGCAGCCTTAGGACTAGCGGAGAATACAATGAGCAGTTCTTC,CASSLRTSGEYNEQFF
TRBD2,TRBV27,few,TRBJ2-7,TGTGCCAGCAAACTAGCGGAGGGGGGCTACGAGCAGTACTTC,CASKLAEGGYEQYF
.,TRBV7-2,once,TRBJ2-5,TGTGCCAGCAGCTTGGGTGAGCCAGGAGGGGAGACCCAGTACTTC,CASSLGEPGGETQYF
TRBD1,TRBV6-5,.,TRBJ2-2,TGTGCCAGCAGTCTTACAGGGGGGTGGACCGGGGAGCTGTTTTTT,CASSLTGGWTGELFF
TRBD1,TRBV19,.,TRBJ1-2,TGTGCCAGTAGCCGGGACAGGGTTCTCTATGGCTACACCTTC,CASSRDRVLYGYTF
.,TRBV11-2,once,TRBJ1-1,TGTGCCAGCAGCTACTCCCGGGTGGGGAACACTGAAGCTTTCTTT,CASSYSRVGNTEAFF
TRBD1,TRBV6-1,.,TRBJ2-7,TGTGCCAGCAGTGAACGGGGACAGATGGCCTCCTACGAGCAGTACTTC,CASSERGQMASYEQYF
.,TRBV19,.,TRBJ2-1,TGTGCCAGTACCCCCCTCCCATGGAGCTCCTACAATGAGCAGTTCTTC,CASTPLPWSSYNEQFF
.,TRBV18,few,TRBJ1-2,TGTGCCAGCTCACCGACAGCTCCCTATGGCTACACCTTC,CASSPTAPYGYTF
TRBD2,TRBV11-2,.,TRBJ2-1,TGTGCCAGCAGCTTAGACCTCAGCGGGAGGGTCTCCGGCTCCTACAATGAGCAGTTCTTC,CASSLDLSGRVSGSYNEQFF
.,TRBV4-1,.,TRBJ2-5,TGCGCCAGCAGCCCCGGAGGGGGCCGGTACCAAGAGACCCAGTACTTC,CASSPGGGRYQETQYF
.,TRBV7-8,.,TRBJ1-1,TGTGCCAGCAGCTTAACGGGTCTAATCGGCGCTTTCTTT,CASSLTGLIGAFF
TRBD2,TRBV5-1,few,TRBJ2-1,TGCGCCAGCAGCTTGGCACTAGCGGGAGAAAGAAGGGAGCAGTTCTTC,CASSLALAGERREQFF
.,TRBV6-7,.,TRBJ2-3,TGTGCCAGCAGTTACTCGTTTGCCAGGGACACAGATACGCAGTATTTT,CASSYSFARDTDTQYF